This TCR beta chain was obtained from a study of OX40 agonist ivuxolimab in advanced cancers. The germline V gene has CDR1 MGHRA and CDR2 YSYEKL. The CDR3 spans 16 residues. The germline V and J ends were trimmed by 0 bases and 6 bases, with 14 bases remaining between them. The method was immunoSEQ multiplex PCR; TCRdb's version includes in-frame clones alone and lacks a portion of them. The repertoire holds 85,000 to 90,000 clones, with about 93% as singletons. This chain uses TRBV4-1 with TRBJ2-2; D gene unclear. The origin of this receptor is an adult with an advanced solid tumor such as melanoma, head and neck, liver or kidney cancer. Sequencing was performed on CD4+ or CD8+ T cells sorted from blood, taken in a trial of the OX40 agonist ivuxolimab. The CDR3 sequence is CASSQEASRRAGELFF. CDR3 DNA: TGCGCCAGCAGCCAAGAAGCTTCTAGAAGGGCCGGGGAGCTGTTTTTT.